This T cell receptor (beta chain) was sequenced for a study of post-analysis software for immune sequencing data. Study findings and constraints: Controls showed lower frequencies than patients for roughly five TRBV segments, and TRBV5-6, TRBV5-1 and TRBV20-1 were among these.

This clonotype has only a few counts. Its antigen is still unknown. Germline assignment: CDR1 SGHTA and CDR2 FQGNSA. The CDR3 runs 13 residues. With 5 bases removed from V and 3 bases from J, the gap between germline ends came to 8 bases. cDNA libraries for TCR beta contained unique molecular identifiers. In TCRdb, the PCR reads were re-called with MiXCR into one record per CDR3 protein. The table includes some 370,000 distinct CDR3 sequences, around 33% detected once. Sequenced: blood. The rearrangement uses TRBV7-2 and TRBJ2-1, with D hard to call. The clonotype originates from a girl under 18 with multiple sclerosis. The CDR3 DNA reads TGTGCCAGCAGCATTGACCACTACAATGAGCAGTTCTTC. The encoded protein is CASSIDHYNEQFF. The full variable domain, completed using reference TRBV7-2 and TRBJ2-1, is GAGVSQSPSNKVTEKGKDVELRCDPISGHTALYWYRQSLGQGLEFLIYFQGNSAPDKSGLPSDRFSAERTGGSVSTLTIQRTQQEDSAVYLCASSIDHYNEQFFGPGTRLTVL.